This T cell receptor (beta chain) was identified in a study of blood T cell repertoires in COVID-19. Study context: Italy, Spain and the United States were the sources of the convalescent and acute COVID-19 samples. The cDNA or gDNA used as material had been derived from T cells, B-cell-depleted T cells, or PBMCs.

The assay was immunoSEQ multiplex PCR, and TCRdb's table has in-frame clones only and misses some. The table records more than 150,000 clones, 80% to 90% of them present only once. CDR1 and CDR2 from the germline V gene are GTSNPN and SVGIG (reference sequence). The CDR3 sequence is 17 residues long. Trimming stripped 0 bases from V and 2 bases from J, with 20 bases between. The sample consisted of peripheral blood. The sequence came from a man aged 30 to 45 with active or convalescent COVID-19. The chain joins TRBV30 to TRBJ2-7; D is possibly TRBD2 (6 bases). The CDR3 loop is CAWSVKLGTLGPYEQYF. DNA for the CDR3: TGTGCCTGGAGTGTAAAGCTAGGGACTTTAGGGCCCTACGAGCAGTACTTC.